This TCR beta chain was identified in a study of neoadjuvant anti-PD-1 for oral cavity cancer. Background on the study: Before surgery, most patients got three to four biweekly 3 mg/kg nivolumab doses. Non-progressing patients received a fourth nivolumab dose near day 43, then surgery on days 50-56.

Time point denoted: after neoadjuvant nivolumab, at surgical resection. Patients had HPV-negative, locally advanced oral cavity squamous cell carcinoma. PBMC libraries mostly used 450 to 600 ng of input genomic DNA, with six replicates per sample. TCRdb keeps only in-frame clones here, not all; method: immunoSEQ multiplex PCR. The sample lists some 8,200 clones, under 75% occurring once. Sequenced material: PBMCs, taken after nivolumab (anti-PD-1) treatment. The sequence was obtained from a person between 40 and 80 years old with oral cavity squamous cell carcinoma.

CDR3 protein: CASSLFWADLFTGELFF. The CDR3 DNA reads as TGTGCCAGCAGTTTATTCTGGGCAGACCTTTTCACCGGGGAGCTGTTTTTT. This chain joins TRBV28 and TRBJ2-2; D is unresolved. Germline V gene data show CDR1 as MDHEN and CDR2 as SYDVKM. The V end lost 1 base, the J end lost 4 bases, and 16 bases lay between the germline ends. The CDR3 is made up of 17 amino acids.